These T cell receptor beta chains were read from a single sample in a study of beta chain features in type 1 diabetes. Repertoires were generated with immunoSEQ multiplex PCR, while TCRdb's copy carries only in-frame clones and drops some. The sample holds about 240,000 clones; approximately 14% are singletons and the top ten take approximately 0.018%. The sample taken for sequencing was naive CD4+ T cells from blood. These receptors were taken from a man aged 30-40 years with type 1 diabetes. Both conserved end residues are part of each CDR3. D genes are given only for firm matches. Expanded clones are given a class, and other clones once, few, many or no size at all.

few,TRBJ1-2,TRBV7-9,NA,TGTGCCAGCAGCTTCAGGGGCGAAGCTAACTATGGCTACACCTTC,CASSFRGEANYGYTF
NA,TRBJ2-3,TRBV9,NA,TGTGCCAGCAGCCCCCGAGGGATGGCGGATACGCAGTATTTT,CASSPRGMADTQYF
few,TRBJ2-3,TRBV6-6,NA,TGTGCCAGCACAGCCAGAGGGTCAGATACGCAGTATTTT,CASTARGSDTQYF
NA,TRBJ1-1,TRBV14,TRBD1,TGTGCCAGCAGCCAGACAGGGGTTGGAACTGAAGCTTTCTTT,CASSQTGVGTEAFF
NA,TRBJ2-1,TRBV5-1,TRBD2,TGCGCCAGCAGCTTAAGACTAGCGGACTCCTACAATGAGCAGTTCTTC,CASSLRLADSYNEQFF
NA,TRBJ2-4,TRBV5-1,NA,TGCGCCAGCAGCATAGGCCAGGGTCCCATTCAGTACTTC,CASSIGQGPIQYF
NA,TRBJ2-7,TRBV4-1,TRBD1,TGCGCCAGCAGCCAAGATAGCCCGGACAGGGGGCTCTACGAGCAGTACTTC,CASSQDSPDRGLYEQYF
NA,TRBJ1-5,TRBV7-9,TRBD1,TGTGCCAGCAGCCCTGACAGGGTCGGGAATCAGCCCCAGCATTTT,CASSPDRVGNQPQHF
few,TRBJ1-2,TRBV6-5,NA,TGTGCCAGCAGTTACCCCGTAAAAGGCTACACCTTC,CASSYPVKGYTF
NA,TRBJ1-2,TRBV7-8,NA,TGTGCCAGCAGCACTGGGACACCTCTTTATGGCTACACCTTC,CASSTGTPLYGYTF
NA,TRBJ1-1,TRBV5-6,NA,TGTGCCAGCAGCTCCCGCGGGGTGGAAGCTTTCTTT,CASSSRGVEAFF
few,TRBJ2-7,TRBV4-1,NA,TGCGCCAGCAGCCAAGCCCCCCGCTACGAGCAGTACTTC,CASSQAPRYEQYF
few,TRBJ2-2,TRBV6-6,TRBD1,TGTGCCAGCAGTTACGCGACAGGGGCCGCTGGCGGGGAGCTGTTTTTT,CASSYATGAAGGELFF
NA,TRBJ1-2,TRBV29-1,TRBD1,TGCAGCGTCGCTTCCCGGGACAGTCCTATGGGCTACACCTTC,CSVASRDSPMGYTF
few,TRBJ2-1,TRBV7-9,NA,TGTGCCAGCACCCTACTACTGGGCTCCTACAATGAGCAGTTCTTC,CASTLLLGSYNEQFF
few,TRBJ1-6,TRBV6-5,TRBD1,TGTGCCAGCACCGGGGACAGGGGTCTTTCACCCCTCCACTTT,CASTGDRGLSPLHF
few,TRBJ2-2,TRBV19,TRBD2,TGTGCCAGTAGTATGACTAGCGGGACGATCCCCACCGGGGAGCTGTTTTTT,CASSMTSGTIPTGELFF
NA,TRBJ1-1,TRBV5-4,TRBD1,TGTGCCAGCAGCTTGTCGGGACAGAGAAACACTGAAGCTTTCTTT,CASSLSGQRNTEAFF
few,TRBJ2-5,TRBV10-3,TRBD2,TGTGCCATCAGTGGCGAGACTAGCGGGGTCGAGACCCAGTACTTC,CAISGETSGVETQYF
few,TRBJ2-1,TRBV25-1,TRBD2,TGTGCCAGCAGTCCCATTAGCGGGGGGGCGGGGAATGAGCAGTTCTTC,CASSPISGGAGNEQFF
NA,TRBJ2-7,TRBV6-5,TRBD1,TGTGCCAGCAGCCGACAGGGTCCGAGCTCCTACGAGCAGTACTTC,CASSRQGPSSYEQYF
few,TRBJ2-7,TRBV29-1,TRBD1,TGCAGCGTTGTTGTGGGTGGACAGGGACCCTACGAGCAGTACTTC,CSVVVGGQGPYEQYF
few,TRBJ2-7,TRBV7-2,NA,TGTGCCAGCAGCCACGAGTACGAGCAGTACTTC,CASSHEYEQYF
NA,TRBJ1-1,TRBV6-5,TRBD1,TGTGCCAGCAGTACCGGGACAGTAAACACTGAAGCTTTCTTT,CASSTGTVNTEAFF
NA,TRBJ1-1,TRBV6-1,NA,TGTGCCAGCAGTGTCAAGGGAGGCACTGAAGCTTTCTTT,CASSVKGGTEAFF
few,TRBJ2-1,TRBV5-4,NA,TGTGCCAGCAGCGCGGGGCTCTATGAGCAGTTCTTC,CASSAGLYEQFF
few,TRBJ2-2,TRBV6-1,TRBD1,TGTGTCTCGGACAGGGTAGACACCGGGGAGCTGTTTTTT,CVSDRVDTGELFF
few,TRBJ2-7,TRBV2,NA,TGTGCCAGCAGTGAGGGGCCTTACGAGCAGTACTTC,CASSEGPYEQYF
NA,TRBJ1-2,TRBV29-1,TRBD1,TGCAGCGCCCGCGTCGCAGGGGGCAAGGACTATGGCTACACCTTC,CSARVAGGKDYGYTF
NA,TRBJ1-1,TRBV19,NA,TGTGCCAGTACAATGGGGGGGGTCACTGAAGCTTTCTTT,CASTMGGVTEAFF
few,TRBJ2-5,TRBV29-1,NA,TGCAGCGCCCTTACAGGGTCGAGGGAGACCCAGTACTTC,CSALTGSRETQYF
few,TRBJ2-1,TRBV4-1,TRBD2,TGCGCCAGCAGCCGACCAGGACTAGCGGGGGGGAATGAGCAGTTCTTC,CASSRPGLAGGNEQFF
NA,TRBJ1-6,TRBV5-4,NA,TGTGCCAGCAGCTTGGCGGGGGGAATAGGTAATTCACCCCTCCACTTT,CASSLAGGIGNSPLHF
NA,TRBJ2-1,TRBV9,TRBD1,TGTGCCAGCAGCGTAGAAAGGGGGCCTTTCGGTTACAATGAGCAGTTCTTC,CASSVERGPFGYNEQFF
NA,TRBJ1-2,TRBV11-2,TRBD1,TGTGCCAGCAGCCCGCCCGGGGACAGGCTACGAGGCTACACCTTC,CASSPPGDRLRGYTF
NA,TRBJ1-1,TRBV10-3,TRBD1,TGTGCCATCAGTGCCAAATCAGGGGGCCGGAACACTGAAGCTTTCTTT,CAISAKSGGRNTEAFF
NA,TRBJ1-1,TRBV5-1,TRBD1,TGCGCCAGCAGCCCGGGACAGGCGGTCATGAACACTGAAGCTTTCTTT,CASSPGQAVMNTEAFF
few,TRBJ2-5,TRBV11-3,NA,TGTGCCAGCAGCCCCCTCGGTGAGGCGGGGGAGACCCAGTACTTC,CASSPLGEAGETQYF
few,TRBJ2-5,TRBV19,NA,TGTGCCAGTAGATCTGCGGTTGACGAGACCCAGTACTTC,CASRSAVDETQYF
few,TRBJ1-4,TRBV5-4,NA,TGTGCCAGCAGCCCAACAGGGAATAATGAAAAACTGTTTTTT,CASSPTGNNEKLFF
NA,TRBJ2-3,TRBV5-1,NA,TGCGCCAGCAGCTTGGGCAGGGAGGCGAGCACAGATACGCAGTATTTT,CASSLGREASTDTQYF
NA,TRBJ2-5,TRBV7-9,NA,TGTGCCAGCAGCCCCACCGGGACACCGCCGAAGACCCAGTACTTC,CASSPTGTPPKTQYF
few,TRBJ1-1,TRBV18,NA,TGTGCCAGCCTTGGGGCAGGGGCCTTACATGAAGCTTTCTTT,CASLGAGALHEAFF
NA,TRBJ2-7,TRBV10-3,TRBD2,TGTGCCATCAGTTCTAGCGGTATCTACGAGCAGTACTTC,CAISSSGIYEQYF
NA,TRBJ2-1,TRBV19,TRBD1,TGTGCCAGTAGTGCAAGACAGGGTAGGAATGAGCAGTTCTTC,CASSARQGRNEQFF
few,TRBJ2-7,TRBV27,NA,TGTGCCAGCAGTCCGGGATTCAGCTACGAGCAGTACTTC,CASSPGFSYEQYF
few,TRBJ2-7,TRBV29-1,NA,TGCAGCGTTGGATCCGGGTCCTCCTACGAGCAGTACTTC,CSVGSGSSYEQYF
few,TRBJ2-5,TRBV30,NA,TGTGCCTGGAGTCCGGAGTCCCCCCAAGAGACCCAGTACTTC,CAWSPESPQETQYF
NA,TRBJ2-7,TRBV28,NA,TGTGCCAGCACCCAAACCGAGGGGGGGAGGAACGAGCAGTACTTC,CASTQTEGGRNEQYF
few,TRBJ2-1,TRBV7-2,NA,TGTGCCAGCAGCGCGGGACGGCATAATGAGCAGTTCTTC,CASSAGRHNEQFF
NA,TRBJ2-1,TRBV5-4,TRBD2,TGTGCCAGCAGCCGCGGGACTAGCGGAGTTTACAATGAGCAGTTCTTC,CASSRGTSGVYNEQFF